Here is one TCR beta chain with its context. Its antigen is not known. CD8 cells classed as naive were CD45RO-negative and positively selected for CCR7, excluding terminally differentiated effector memory CD45RA+ cells. The method was immunoSEQ multiplex PCR; TCRdb's version includes in-frame clones alone and lacks a portion of them. Of 550,000 to 750,000 clones listed, about 90% are singletons. The CDR3 is 16 residues long. Trimming left V 3 bases short and J 6 bases short, with 22 bases between. Germline-derived CDR1 and CDR2 are SQVTM and ANQGSEA. This entry is derived from a study of shared clonotypes between healthy human individuals. Study results and caveats: Naive subsets usually exceeded memory subsets in estimated richness. Researchers sampled only blood; tissue repertoires likely differ.

The V and J genes are TRBV29-1 and TRBJ2-3; a possible D gene is TRBD2 (6 bases). The sequenced sample consisted of naive CD8+ T cells sorted from blood. The sequence was obtained from a man aged 25 to 45 in good health. This chain's CDR3 is CSVDRWFRESRDTQYF. The CDR3 region has the DNA TGCAGCGTTGATAGGTGGTTCCGGGAGAGTCGTGATACGCAGTATTTT.